This T cell receptor beta chain was captured by sequencing in a study of cytomegalovirus exposure and HLA in healthy donors (dated 2017 in TCRdb). In the study overall: An earlier analysis of approximately 550 of the donors reported approximately 300 Gb of sequence data and 117 million unique TCR beta sequences from 150 million to 200 million T cells. An early release that covered some 630 HLA-typed donors contained approximately 290 gigabases of sequencing data and about 84 million unique TCR sequences. The genetic ancestry cluster associated with self-reported Caucasian donors included about 81% of the approximately 400 genotyped donors. The study aimed to test whether cataloging public T cell receptors could reveal signatures of past pathogen exposure. The study used immunosequencing to profile the T cell repertoires of 666 subjects and linked those repertoires to cytomegalovirus serostatus. Besides the first cohort of 500 to 700 subjects, a separate validation cohort made up of around 120 different subjects was used. High-throughput TCR immunosequencing, statistical association of individual TCRs with disease status, and machine learning were combined to predict cytomegalovirus infection status. A later analysis re-examined previously published TCR beta repertoires from more than 550 donors and added high-resolution HLA genotyping to investigate patterns of TCR occurrence. The later analysis used no new phenotypic data to find candidate immune exposures, relying instead on TCR beta sequences and their occurrence across donors. In an earlier analysis of 587 of the donors, high-throughput TCR beta sequencing was used to judge whether each TCR beta V gene segment behaved as functional or pseudogenic. Donor age, sex, ethnicity and CMV serostatus were collected together with the repertoire data. A later genetic analysis used genome-wide SNP genotypes for about 65% of the roughly 670 donors, treating that subset as a discovery cohort. Every discovery cohort repertoire had been produced on one sequencing platform. HLA typing included class I and class II loci at four-digit resolution. Typing coverage varied by locus: about 629-630 donors for A, B, C, DRB1 and DQB1; some 520 for DQA1; more than 600 for DPA1; some 470 for DPB1. Because of strong linkage in the cohort, five DR-DQ haplotypes were treated as single units for association and clustering. Across approximately 400 genotyped donors of the cohort, an average of roughly 250,000 unique TCR beta nucleotide sequences per donor were sequenced, and 15% to 20% of those sequences were non-productive.

Summary of the overall study and its limitations: In a later analysis, HLA-associated TCR beta chains showed more clonal expansion and lower generation probabilities than non-associated chains that were equally common. About 17 rarely observed V segments, including chromosome 9 orphons, were excluded from the earlier analysis of approximately 500 of the donors because counts were too low. The presence/absence analyses assumed that sequencing depth was roughly uniform across donors, and that assumption may not be true. CMV serostatus was the only immune exposure information available for the cohort. A later genetic analysis associated a missense DCLRE1C variant with V-gene and J-gene trimming of TCR beta chains, and an independent cohort replicated the association. Strong co-occurrence of HLA alleles, especially DR and DQ, made assigning TCR associations to individual alleles difficult. According to the authors, the approach could potentially be generalized to other disease states and immunological phenotypes. The sequencing pipeline was judged likely to have produced a cluster of highly shared sequence variants as a technical artifact. At a false discovery rate of 0.05, a later analysis linked 16,000 or so TCR beta sequences to specific HLA alleles. Most TCR sequences were observed very rarely across donors, whereas some public TCRs were present in many individuals. According to a later analysis, most CMV-associated TCR beta chains appeared to be HLA-restricted, and the HLA associations seemed to be driven largely by CMV exposure. Compared with the approximately 710-donor mean, donors in an Asian-associated ancestry cluster had fewer N-insertions in productive TCRs, according to a later genetic analysis. An earlier analysis of approximately 500 of the donors showed that most TCR beta V segments appeared in productive rearrangements either about 87% or about 30% of the time, which broadly matched IMGT annotations. Because HLA typing was missing for some donors at each locus, association tests included only the typed subset. Three of the identified cytomegalovirus-associated TCR beta chains were confirmed in vitro to be specific for cytomegalovirus antigens. The classifier was reported to diagnose cytomegalovirus status with high specificity and sensitivity in both the original cohort and the validation cohort. The cohort was sequenced for TCR beta chains only, and without alpha or paired-chain data the features that could be detected were limited. Correlated functional status among segregating V segments might reflect linkage disequilibrium, but an unknown experimental factor could not be ruled out. A further reported finding was that TCR beta sequences accurately predicted the HLA-A and HLA-B alleles for most subjects in the first cohort. A later analysis reported that several top co-occurrence clusters appeared linked to parvovirus B19, influenza, CMV and Epstein-Barr virus. Some IMGT-functional V segments, including TRBV6-2 and TRBV6-3, could not be distinguished by the 87-base-pair reads and were therefore excluded. The study gave a list of around 170 TCR beta chains associated with cytomegalovirus. In a later analysis, the rate of TCR association differed among HLA loci, with DRB1 alleles having the most associated TCRs and HLA-C alleles having the fewest.

The cohort was made up of roughly 670 healthy bone marrow donors. At the time of sampling, all cohort members were nominally healthy, though unrecorded immune exposures were likely present. The donor tested CMV seropositive, placing the donor among the roughly 300 seropositive members of the cohort. Every donor gave a peripheral blood sample, and the peripheral blood mononuclear cells from that sample were used for TCR beta sequencing. Genomic DNA was extracted from the blood cell samples with the Qiagen DNeasy Blood Extraction Kit. Taken from the germline V gene (reference sequence), the CDR1 and CDR2 loops are MNHEY and SMNVEV. At the junction V is shortened by 9 bases and J by 5 bases, with 13 bases in between. From its cysteine to its phenylalanine, the CDR3 spans 12 amino acids. The retained sequence is limited to the CDR3, 36 bases, with the frame set at the first base. In regard to this clone: The antigen it recognizes is unknown. No base-level quality is on record; no much larger clone is a single base apart.

Receptors were amplified or captured by the immunoSEQ multiplex PCR assay. The multiplex PCR relied on a mix of 60 forward primers for TCR Vbeta segments and 13 reverse primers for TCR Jbeta segments. The CDR3 region of rearranged TCR beta genes was amplified from genomic DNA by a multiplex PCR assay. The Illumina HiSeq System was used to sequence the amplified TCR beta libraries as 87-base-pair reads. On the authors' methods: A later analysis counted about 76 million unique TCR beta chains across the 550 to 700 repertoires, and 9 million to 14 million of these chains were shared by at least two donors. Raw reads were error-corrected and collapsed into unique sequences by a nearest-neighbor algorithm in which closely related sequences were merged to remove PCR and sequencing errors. Alignment of CDR3 sequences to IMGT reference sequences was used to assign V, D and J gene segments. For a sequence to be retained, at least a six-nucleotide match to both a V gene segment and a J gene segment was required. A rearrangement was called productive if the CDR3 had no stop codons and remained in frame with V and J, and every other rearrangement was called non-productive. Following IMGT convention, CDR3 was defined as the stretch from the second conserved V-encoded cysteine up to the conserved J-encoded phenylalanine. The earlier analysis of about 500 of the donors excluded sequences that lacked an unambiguous match to a single V gene segment. An earlier analysis of fewer than 650 of the donors classified V segments as functional when productive rearrangements were above 56.7% and as segregating when the standard deviation between donors was above 5%. To diagnose cytomegalovirus status from the catalog of TCR beta chain sequences, a statistical classification framework was built. V and J gene assignment, in a later analysis, came from comparing TCR nucleotide sequences with IMGT/GENE-DB human TR gene sequences. The TCRdist pipeline was used in a later analysis to assign CDR3 sequences and most-parsimonious VDJ recombination scenarios. In a later analysis, each TCR beta chain was defined by its CDR3 amino acid sequence together with its V-gene family, and reads lacking a unique V-gene family were excluded. A later analysis removed over 500 highly shared, low-generation-probability nucleotide sequences to deal with suspected cross-contamination and a sequencing artifact. In a later analysis, a clonal expansion index was calculated for each public chain from normalized within-repertoire ranks of inferred template counts. In a later analysis, generation probabilities were computed using a VDJ recombination model fitted to out-of-frame rearrangements, and the results were checked against IGoR. A later analysis scored TCR-TCR, TCR-HLA and TCR-CMV co-occurrence with hypergeometric tests, applying a repertoire-size bias correction to TCR pairs. A later analysis estimated false discovery rates by permuting HLA or CMV assignments 20 times. In a later analysis, co-occurring TCRs were grouped with DBSCAN, and TCRdist sequence similarity was added when clustering was performed within HLA-allele-positive subsets. Co-occurrence clustering excluded repertoires with fewer than 30,000 or more than 120,000 public chains, plus five with anomalous nucleotide sharing. TCRdb took over this immuneACCESS table, retaining in-frame rearrangements with V and J assigned. Such tables are incomplete; in checked studies, under half of the missing clones stem from an unresolved V gene, and the remainder is unexplained. The V and J calls and clone size were taken over from that table, and D and trimming were inferred from the DNA. A total of 200,000 or so clones appear in this sample, 82% of them only once. Roughly 6% of the sample goes to the ten largest clones.

The chain is encoded by TRBV27 joined to TRBJ1-2; confidence is insufficient to name the D gene. The sequencing input was PBMCs. The TCR sequence derives from a woman aged 45-65 years in good health and CMV-seropositive. The CDR3 reads CASTSDFYGYTF. The nucleotide sequence reads as follows: TGTGCCAGTACCTCCGACTTTTATGGCTACACCTTC.